These 24 T cell receptor beta chains were sequenced from one sample in a study of low-dose radiotherapy and immunotherapy resistance in tumors. TRAV and TRBV primers primed cDNA for both TCRalpha and TCRbeta. Amplification of TCRs used a constant-region primer and V-primer adapter for about 18 PCR cycles. Each CDR3 protein is one row after TCRdb ran MiXCR on the reads. The table has just over 90,000 distinct CDR3 sequences, under 25% seen once. The time point here: after trial treatment. Treatment noted: LDRT plus nivolumab, ipilimumab, low-dose cyclophosphamide and aspirin (RACIN trial). The starting material was PBMCs, obtained after low-dose radiotherapy plus immunotherapy. The source is a female donor with ovarian cancer.

V is TRBV30 and J is TRBJ1-1; TRBD1 matches at 7 bases. Germline lookup yields CDR1 GTSNPN and CDR2 SVGIG (reference sequence). This CDR3 spans 13 amino acids. With 2 bases clipped from V and 4 bases from J, the junction kept 4 bases outside the gene matches. The CDR3 sequence is CAWSKTGFTEAFF. CDR3 nucleotide sequence: TGTGCCTGGAGTAAGACAGGGTTCACTGAAGCTTTCTTT.

This clonotype was found many times. The J gene is TRBJ2-1, the V gene TRBV9, with 9 bases fitting TRBD2. The CDR3 has 16 residues. With V trimmed by 0 bases and J by 8 bases, 9 bases remained unmatched. Per the germline V gene, CDR1 is SGDLS and CDR2 is YYNGEE. Written as DNA, the CDR3 is TGTGCCAGCAGCGTAGGGGGGACTAGCCTCGACCATGAGCAGTTCTTC. Encoded protein: CASSVGGTSLDHEQFF.

This clonotype has at least ten counts. V gene TRBV20-1 combines with J gene TRBJ2-5, with a tentative D call TRBD2 (5 bases). The V end was cut by 3 bases, the J end by 7 bases, with 24 bases between. The length of the CDR3 is 16 residues. CDR1 is DFQATT and CDR2 is SNEGSKA in the germline V gene (reference sequence). The CDR3 DNA is TGCAGTGCTAGTCCGTGGGCTTTGCGGTCTGGAGGGACCCAGTACTTC. It codes for CSASPWALRSGGTQYF.

This clonotype has at least ten counts. The V gene is TRBV7-2, the J gene TRBJ2-7, with 11 bases that match TRBD1. The CDR3 has 17 amino acids. The germline gives CDR1 SGHTA, CDR2 FQGNSA. V dropped 5 bases and J dropped 3; count of bases not matched to a gene: 12. The CDR3, as DNA: TGTGCCAGCAGCCGTCCCGGGACAGGGGGTCGGAACTACGAGCAGTACTTC. Translating gives CASSRPGTGGRNYEQYF.

The CDR3 sequence is CASSLATSGRSYEQYF. CDR3 coding DNA: TGTGCCAGCAGCTTAGCCACTAGCGGTAGGTCCTACGAGCAGTACTTC. The chain has TRBV7-2 and TRBJ2-7; 8 bases line up with TRBD2. CDR3 length equals 16 residues. Germline lookup yields CDR1 SGHTA and CDR2 FQGNSA. V lost 0 bases to trimming and J lost 1 base; unmatched junction nucleotides: 5. The full variable domain, completed using reference TRBV7-2 and TRBJ2-7, is GAGVSQSPSNKVTEKGKDVELRCDPISGHTALYWYRQSLGQGLEFLIYFQGNSAPDKSGLPSDRFSAERTGGSVSTLTIQRTQQEDSAVYLCASSLATSGRSYEQYFGPGTRLTVT.

This clonotype was seen repeatedly, ten times or more. The chain carries TRBV7-9 and TRBJ2-3; D may be TRBD1 or TRBD2 (5 bases each). Per germline, CDR1 SEHNR and CDR2 FQNEAQ (reference sequence). The CDR3 sequence is 16 residues long. Trimming pared 0 bases from V and 1 base from J, leaving 11 bases between. The CDR3 DNA is TGTGCCAGCAGCTTAGCTGTCGGGGCCGGCACAGATACGCAGTATTTT. Translation gives CASSLAVGAGTDTQYF. The variable domain in full, with the rest retrieved from reference TRBV7-9 and TRBJ2-3, is DTGVSQNPRHKITKRGQNVTFRCDPISEHNRLYWYRQTLGQGPEFLTYFQNEAQLEKSRLLSDRFSAERPKGSFSTLEIQRTEQGDSAMYLCASSLAVGAGTDTQYFGPGTRLTVL.

This clonotype has a count of ten or more. The chain carries TRBV12-3 or TRBV12-4 and TRBJ1-5; 9 bases are shared with TRBD1. With 6 bases clipped from V and 5 bases from J, the junction kept 8 bases outside the gene matches. The CDR3 contains 15 residues. The CDR3 nucleotides read TGTGCCAGCAGCACAGAGGGACAGGGCTATCAGCCCCAGCATTTT. Its translation: CASSTEGQGYQPQHF.

This clonotype appeared many times. The CDR3, as DNA: TGTGCCAGCAGTCTACAGGGGGGCCCCTACGAGCAGTACTTC. This translates into CASSLQGGPYEQYF. The gene calls are TRBV12-3 or TRBV12-4 and TRBJ2-7, with 8 bases matching TRBD1. J gave up 2 bases and V 5 bases, and 5 bases lay outside the gene matches. The CDR3 has 14 residues.

This clonotype was seen ten or more times. The chain recombines TRBV29-1 with TRBJ2-5; 9 bases are shared with TRBD1. This CDR3 region has 15 residues. The V gene end was trimmed by 3 bases and the J gene end by 5 bases; junction bases not matched to a gene: 10. Germline V gene lookup returns CDR1 SQVTM and CDR2 ANQGSEA. The CDR3 here is CSVDGGTGGWETQYF. The CDR3 nucleotides read TGCAGCGTTGATGGGGGCACAGGGGGCTGGGAGACCCAGTACTTC.

Many counts were recorded for this clonotype. The genes are TRBV19 and TRBJ2-7, with a weak D call TRBD1 (5 bases). In germline, CDR1 is LNHDA, CDR2 SQIVND (reference sequence). Trimming shortened V by 3 bases and J by 0 bases, and 24 bases separated the two germline ends. The CDR3 covers 19 residues. The CDR3 loop is CASSIVMRKQEQDSYEQYF. The CDR3 DNA reads TGTGCCAGTAGTATTGTGATGAGAAAACAGGAACAAGACTCCTACGAGCAGTACTTC.

This clonotype was found a few times. The V and J genes are TRBV29-1 and TRBJ2-3; TRBD2 aligns across 11 bases. The ends lost 3 bases at V and 4 bases at J; junction bases unmatched: 6. The CDR3 has 15 residues. Germline V lookup: CDR1 SQVTM, CDR2 ANQGSEA. CDR3 DNA: TGCAGCGTTGAGGCTAGCGGGGGGTTGTCAGATACGCAGTATTTT. Residues: CSVEASGGLSDTQYF.

This clonotype was detected ten times or more. The rearrangement links TRBV10-3 to TRBJ1-6, with D unclear. The CDR3 covers 14 residues. V lost 5 bases, J lost 7 bases, and 12 bases lay in between. CDR1 is ENHRY and CDR2 is SYGVKD in the germline V gene. The CDR3 DNA is TGTGCCATCAGTTACCGGGCCGAGAATTCACCCCTCCACTTT. This translates into CAISYRAENSPLHF.

Ten or more counts support this clonotype. The chain combines TRBV29-1 with TRBJ1-2; TRBD1 matches 9 bases. The CDR3 runs 14 residues. V trimming: 5 bases; J trimming: 8 bases; junction bases outside the gene matches: 12. Germline CDR1 reads SQVTM; CDR2 reads ANQGSEA. In DNA form, the CDR3 reads TGCAGCGTTAAGCGTTCCGGGACAGGGATCGGCTACACCTTC. Protein sequence: CSVKRSGTGIGYTF.

Many counts were recorded for this clonotype. This rearrangement joins TRBV27 to TRBJ1-1, with TRBD1 matching 7 bases. Unmatched junction bases numbered 7, after V lost 5 bases and J lost 4 bases. CDR1 and CDR2 from the germline V gene are MNHEY and SMNVEV (reference sequence). The CDR3 extends over 14 amino acids. CDR3 nucleotide sequence: TGTGCCAGCAGTCCGACAGGGAGGGTCACTGAAGCTTTCTTT. Its protein is CASSPTGRVTEAFF.

This clonotype has a count of ten or more. The gene calls are TRBV19 and TRBJ2-3, with TRBD2 matching over 8 bases. Germline assignment: CDR1 LNHDA and CDR2 SQIVND (reference sequence). V shed 3 bases, J shed 1 base, and the junction held 12 bases outside the gene matches. The CDR3 is 18 residues long. The CDR3 DNA is TGTGCCAGTAGTATGGCGGGGGGCCCCCGTCCCGGCACAGATACGCAGTATTTT. Protein: CASSMAGGPRPGTDTQYF.

Many counts were recorded for this clonotype. The V call is TRBV11-2, the J call TRBJ2-3, with D perhaps given as TRBD1 or TRBD2 (6 bases each). The CDR3 runs to 16 residues. With 1 base removed from V and 1 base from J, the gap between germline ends came to 12 bases. The germline CDR1 and CDR2 sequences are SGHAT and FQNNGV. CDR3 amino acids: CASSLGLRGRTDTQYF. The CDR3 DNA follows: TGTGCCAGCAGCTTAGGTCTACGGGGGCGCACAGATACGCAGTATTTT. Full variable domain (missing parts from reference TRBV11-2 and TRBJ2-3): EAGVAQSPRYKIIEKRQSVAFWCNPISGHATLYWYQQILGQGPKLLIQFQNNGVVDDSQLPKDRFSAERLKGVDSTLKIQPAKLEDSAVYLCASSLGLRGRTDTQYFGPGTRLTVL.

This clonotype was seen repeatedly, ten times or more. The chain combines TRBV13 with TRBJ1-1; a weak D match, TRBD1 (5 bases). Per germline, CDR1 PRHDT and CDR2 FYEKMQ (reference sequence). Trimming shortened V by 3 bases and J by 1 base, and 12 bases separated the two germline ends. This CDR3 has 15 residues. In DNA, the CDR3 is TGTGCCAGCAGCTTGGAGGGGACGGGGAACACTGAAGCTTTCTTT. Translation: CASSLEGTGNTEAFF.

The rearrangement links TRBV11-2 to TRBJ2-7, with D hard to call. V was trimmed by 1 base and J by 0 bases, leaving 7 bases between them. Per the germline V gene, CDR1 is SGHAT and CDR2 is FQNNGV. The CDR3 spans 14 residues. This CDR3 reads CASSLVQLSYEQYF. The CDR3 nucleotides read TGTGCCAGCAGCTTAGTGCAGCTCTCCTACGAGCAGTACTTC. The full variable domain, with the rest looked up from reference TRBV11-2 and TRBJ2-7, is EAGVAQSPRYKIIEKRQSVAFWCNPISGHATLYWYQQILGQGPKLLIQFQNNGVVDDSQLPKDRFSAERLKGVDSTLKIQPAKLEDSAVYLCASSLVQLSYEQYFGPGTRLTVT.

Remarks on this clonotype: Since a far larger clone is one base different, this is likely a read error. The CDR3 sequence: CASSVFGTYGYTF. Here the CDR3 DNA reads TGTGCCAGCAGTGTCTTTGGGACCTATGGCTACACCTTC. This rearrangement joins TRBV6-5 to TRBJ1-2, with D possibly matching TRBD1 (5 bases). CDR1 MNHEY and CDR2 SVGAGI come from the germline V gene. Trimming shortened V by 5 bases and J by 4 bases, and 11 bases separated the two germline ends. The CDR3 has 13 residues.

As to this clonotype: A read error likely explains this, since a far larger clone differs by one base. The chain combines TRBV7-9 with TRBJ2-1, with D hard to call. Germline lookup yields CDR1 SEHNR and CDR2 FQNEAQ (reference sequence). CDR3 length: 13 residues. CDR3 sequence reads: CTSSWVHNNEQFF. Here the CDR3 DNA reads TGTACCAGCAGCTGGGTCCACAACAATGAGCAGTTCTTC.

In its sample, this clonotype was seen many times. The chain uses TRBV4-2 and TRBJ2-7; TRBD2 aligns across 11 bases. The CDR3 length is 15 residues. V gave up 0 bases and J gave up 7 bases; unmatched junction bases: 5. The germline CDR1 and CDR2 sequences are LGHNA and YNFKEQ. CDR3 loop: CASSQDRLAGGEQYF. The CDR3 DNA reads TGTGCCAGCAGCCAAGATCGGCTAGCGGGGGGAGAGCAGTACTTC.

This clonotype was found many times. The chain carries TRBV3-1 and TRBJ1-2; TRBD1 agrees at 9 bases. This CDR3 comprises 12 residues. Unmatched junction bases numbered 5, after V lost 7 bases and J lost 8 bases. Germline-derived CDR1 and CDR2 are LGHDT and YNNKEL (reference sequence). This CDR3 is CASTLTGGGYTF. The DNA for the CDR3 is TGTGCCAGCACCTTGACAGGGGGGGGCTACACCTTC.

This clonotype occurred many times. J is TRBJ2-1 and V is TRBV27; maybe TRBD2 (6 bases). The CDR3 runs to 16 residues. Germline values: CDR1 MNHEY, CDR2 SMNVEV (reference sequence). Trimming cost V 3 bases and J 0 bases, with 12 bases left between them. DNA for the CDR3: TGTGCCAGCAGTTTGAATCGGGGACTCTCCTACAATGAGCAGTTCTTC. It yields the protein CASSLNRGLSYNEQFF.

This clonotype occurred many times. The V and J genes are TRBV7-6 and TRBJ2-2; maybe TRBD1 (6 bases). CDR3 length: 14 residues. Germline-derived CDR1 and CDR2 are SGHVS and FNYEAQ. V lost 4 bases and J 5 bases, leaving 11 bases between the germline ends. CDR3 residues: CASSSLRGTGELFF. The DNA of the CDR3 is TGTGCCAGCAGCTCCCTGAGGGGGACCGGGGAGCTGTTTTTT.